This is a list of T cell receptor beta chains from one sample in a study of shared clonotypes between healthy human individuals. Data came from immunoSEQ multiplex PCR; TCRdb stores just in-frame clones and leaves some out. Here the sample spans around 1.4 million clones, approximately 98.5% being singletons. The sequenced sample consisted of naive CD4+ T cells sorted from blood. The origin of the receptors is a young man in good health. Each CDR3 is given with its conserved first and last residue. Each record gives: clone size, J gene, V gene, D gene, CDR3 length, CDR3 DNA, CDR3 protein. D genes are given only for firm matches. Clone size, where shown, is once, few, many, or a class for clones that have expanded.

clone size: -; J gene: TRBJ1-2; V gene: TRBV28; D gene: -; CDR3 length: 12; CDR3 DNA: TGTGCCAGCAGACGGGGTGTCTATGGCTACACCTTC; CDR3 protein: CASRRGVYGYTF
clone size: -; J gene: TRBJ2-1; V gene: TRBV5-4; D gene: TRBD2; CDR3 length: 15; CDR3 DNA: TGTGCCAGCGGGACTAGCGGGAGAGGCGTCAATGAGCAGTTCTTC; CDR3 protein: CASGTSGRGVNEQFF
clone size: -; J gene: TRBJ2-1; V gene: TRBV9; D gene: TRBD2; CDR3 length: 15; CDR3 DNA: TGTGCCAGCAGCGTAGAGGGACTAGCGGGAGTTGAGCAGTTCTTC; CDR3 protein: CASSVEGLAGVEQFF
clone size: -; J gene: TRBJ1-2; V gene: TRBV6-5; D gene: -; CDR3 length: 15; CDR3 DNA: TGTGCCAGCAGTTACAGTGGACAGTCAAACTATGGCTACACCTTC; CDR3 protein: CASSYSGQSNYGYTF
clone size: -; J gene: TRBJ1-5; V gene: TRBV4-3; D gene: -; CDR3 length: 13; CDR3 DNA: TGCGCCAGCAGCCAAGAAGGGTACCAGCCCCAGCATTTT; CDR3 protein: CASSQEGYQPQHF
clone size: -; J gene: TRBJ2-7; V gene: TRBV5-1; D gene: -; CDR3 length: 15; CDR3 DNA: TGCGCCAGCAGCTTGGGAGGGGGGAACTCCTACGAGCAGTACTTC; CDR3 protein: CASSLGGGNSYEQYF
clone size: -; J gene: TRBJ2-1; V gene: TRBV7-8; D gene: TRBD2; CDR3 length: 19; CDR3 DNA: TGTGCCAGCAGCTTAAAGAGACTAGCGGGACCCAACTCCTACAATGAGCAGTTCTTC; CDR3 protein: CASSLKRLAGPNSYNEQFF
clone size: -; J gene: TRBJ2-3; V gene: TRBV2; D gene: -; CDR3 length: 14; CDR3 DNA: TGTGCCAGCAAGCTGAGGGGGGGCGCAGATACGCAGTATTTT; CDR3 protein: CASKLRGGADTQYF
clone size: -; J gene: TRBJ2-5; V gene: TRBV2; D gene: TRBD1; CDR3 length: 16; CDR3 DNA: TGTGCCAGCAGTGAAGGGGCAGGGGGTGTTCGAGAGACCCAGTACTTC; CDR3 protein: CASSEGAGGVRETQYF
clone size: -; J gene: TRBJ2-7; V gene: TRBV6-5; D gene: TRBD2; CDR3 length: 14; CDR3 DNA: TGTGCCAGCATGACCCCGGGACTAGTAGACGAGCAGTACTTC; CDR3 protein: CASMTPGLVDEQYF
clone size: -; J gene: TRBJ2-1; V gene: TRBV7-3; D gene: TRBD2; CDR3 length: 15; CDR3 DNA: TGTGCCAGCAGCTACAAAGCGGGGGGCAACAATGAGCAGTTCTTC; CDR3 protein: CASSYKAGGNNEQFF
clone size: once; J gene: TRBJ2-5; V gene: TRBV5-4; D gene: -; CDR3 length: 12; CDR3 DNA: TGTGCCAGCAGCGCCCCGAGAGAGACCCAGTACTTC; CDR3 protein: CASSAPRETQYF
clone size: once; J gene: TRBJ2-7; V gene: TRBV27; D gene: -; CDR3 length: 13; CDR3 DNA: TGTGCCAGCAGTTTCTCACTAGTGAACGAGCAGTACTTC; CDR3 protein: CASSFSLVNEQYF
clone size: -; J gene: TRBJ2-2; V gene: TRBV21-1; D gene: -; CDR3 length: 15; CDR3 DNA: TGTGCCAGCAGCCCCGGAACCACAGGGGCCGGGGAGCTGTTTTTT; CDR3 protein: CASSPGTTGAGELFF
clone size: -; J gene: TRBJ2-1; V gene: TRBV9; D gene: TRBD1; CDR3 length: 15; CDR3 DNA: TGTGCCAGCGGCCTGGGACAGGGTTCCTACAATGAGCAGTTCTTC; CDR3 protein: CASGLGQGSYNEQFF
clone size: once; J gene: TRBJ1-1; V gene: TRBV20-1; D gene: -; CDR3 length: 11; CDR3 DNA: TGCAGTGCTAGATCTAACACTGAAGCTTTCTTT; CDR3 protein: CSARSNTEAFF
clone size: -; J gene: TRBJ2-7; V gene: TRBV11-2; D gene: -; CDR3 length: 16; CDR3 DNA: TGTGCCAGCAGCTTAGAGGAAGACAAATACTACTACGAGCAGTACTTC; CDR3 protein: CASSLEEDKYYYEQYF
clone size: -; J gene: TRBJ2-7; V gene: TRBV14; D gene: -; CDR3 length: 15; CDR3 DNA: TGTGCCAGCAGCCGGCAGACAGGTTACTCCTACGAGCAGTACTTC; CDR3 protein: CASSRQTGYSYEQYF
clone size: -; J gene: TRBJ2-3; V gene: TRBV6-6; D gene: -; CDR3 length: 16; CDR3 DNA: TGTGCCAGCAGTTACTCTGGCAGCCACACGGTGGGTACGCAGTATTTT; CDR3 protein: CASSYSGSHTVGTQYF
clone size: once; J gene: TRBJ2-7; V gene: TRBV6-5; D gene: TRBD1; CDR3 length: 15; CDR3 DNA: TGTGCCAGCAGTTTTTACAGGGGGGTCTCCTACGAGCAGTACTTC; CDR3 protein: CASSFYRGVSYEQYF
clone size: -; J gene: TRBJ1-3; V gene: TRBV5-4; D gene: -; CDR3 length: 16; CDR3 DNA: TGTGCCAGCAGCGAGGACACGGGGTCGTATGGAAACACCATATATTTT; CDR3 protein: CASSEDTGSYGNTIYF
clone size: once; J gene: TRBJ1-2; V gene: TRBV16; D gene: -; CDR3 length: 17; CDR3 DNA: TGTGCCAGCAGCCAACCCATGATCGGGAAAAGGGACTATGGCTACACCTTC; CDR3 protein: CASSQPMIGKRDYGYTF
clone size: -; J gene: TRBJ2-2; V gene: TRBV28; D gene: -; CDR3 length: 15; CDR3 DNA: TGTGCCAGCAGAATGAGCGGGTCTTACACCGGGGAGCTGTTTTTT; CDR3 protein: CASRMSGSYTGELFF
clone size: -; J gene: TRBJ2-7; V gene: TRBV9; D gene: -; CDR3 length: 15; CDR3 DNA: TGTGCCAGCAGCCCCCGGCAGTTCTCCCACCCCGAGCAGTACTTC; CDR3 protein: CASSPRQFSHPEQYF
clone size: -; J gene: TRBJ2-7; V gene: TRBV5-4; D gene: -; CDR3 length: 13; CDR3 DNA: TGTGCCAGCAGCTTGGCCGGTAGACTCGAGCAGTACTTC; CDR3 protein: CASSLAGRLEQYF
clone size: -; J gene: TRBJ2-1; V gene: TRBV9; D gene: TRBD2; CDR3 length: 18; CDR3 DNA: TGTGCCAGCAGCGTGGAGGCTAGCGGGAGGTTCCCCTACAATGAGCAGTTCTTC; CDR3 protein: CASSVEASGRFPYNEQFF
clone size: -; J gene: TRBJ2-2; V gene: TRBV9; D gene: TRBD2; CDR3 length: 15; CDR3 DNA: TGTGCCAGCAGCCTTAGCGGGAAGAACACCGGGGAGCTGTTTTTT; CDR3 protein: CASSLSGKNTGELFF
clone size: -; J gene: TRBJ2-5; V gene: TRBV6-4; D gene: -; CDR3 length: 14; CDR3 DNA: TGTGCCAGCAGTGGGGTGCGGGGTGGGGAGACCCAGTACTTC; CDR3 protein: CASSGVRGGETQYF
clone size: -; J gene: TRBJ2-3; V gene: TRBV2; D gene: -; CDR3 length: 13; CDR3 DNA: TGTGCCAGCAGTGAAGCTATTTCGGGGACGCAGTATTTT; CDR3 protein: CASSEAISGTQYF
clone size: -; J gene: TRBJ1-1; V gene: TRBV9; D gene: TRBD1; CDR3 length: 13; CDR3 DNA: TGTGCCAGTACACAGGGGGCGAACACTGAAGCTTTCTTT; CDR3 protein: CASTQGANTEAFF
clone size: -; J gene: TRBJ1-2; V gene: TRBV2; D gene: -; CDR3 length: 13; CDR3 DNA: TGTGCCGGCCAAAGGGCGGGGGGCTATGGCTACACCTTC; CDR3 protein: CAGQRAGGYGYTF
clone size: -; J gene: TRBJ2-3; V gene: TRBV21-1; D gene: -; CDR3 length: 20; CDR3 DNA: TGTGCCAGCAGCAAAGCGGGGTCCCGGGACAGGGGGCGCATGTTAGATACGCAGTATTTT; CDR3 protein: CASSKAGSRDRGRMLDTQYF
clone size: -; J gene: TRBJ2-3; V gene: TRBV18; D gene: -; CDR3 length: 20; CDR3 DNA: TGTGCCAGCTCACCACTAAAGGGGGACCGGGCCCCAGCCTTGACAGATACGCAGTATTTT; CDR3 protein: CASSPLKGDRAPALTDTQYF
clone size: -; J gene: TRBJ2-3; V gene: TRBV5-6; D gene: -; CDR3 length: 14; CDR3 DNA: TGTGCCAGCAGCTTGACTAGCAGCACAGATACGCAGTATTTT; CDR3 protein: CASSLTSSTDTQYF
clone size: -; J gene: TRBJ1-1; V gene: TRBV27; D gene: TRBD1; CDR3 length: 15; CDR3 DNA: TGTGCCAGCGGCAGGGACAGCCCTATGAACACTGAAGCTTTCTTT; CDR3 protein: CASGRDSPMNTEAFF
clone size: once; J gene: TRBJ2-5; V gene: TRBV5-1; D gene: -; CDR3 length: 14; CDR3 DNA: TGCGCCAGCAGCTTGCAGAATAGAGGGGAGACCCAGTACTTC; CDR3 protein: CASSLQNRGETQYF
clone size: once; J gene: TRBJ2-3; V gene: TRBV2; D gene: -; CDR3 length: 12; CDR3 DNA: TGTGCCAGCACTACAGTCGCAGATACGCAGTATTTT; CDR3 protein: CASTTVADTQYF
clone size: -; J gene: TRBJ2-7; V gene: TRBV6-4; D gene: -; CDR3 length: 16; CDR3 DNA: TGTGCCAGCAGTGATTCTACCGGGGGATCATCGCTCGAGCAGTACTTC; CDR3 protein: CASSDSTGGSSLEQYF
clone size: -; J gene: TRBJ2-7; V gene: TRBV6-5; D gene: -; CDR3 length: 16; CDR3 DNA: TGTGCCAGCAGTTACCGGGGGGCAGGGCGCTCCTACGAGCAGTACTTC; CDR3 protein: CASSYRGAGRSYEQYF
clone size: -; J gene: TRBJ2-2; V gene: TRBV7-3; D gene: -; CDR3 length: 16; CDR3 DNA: TGTGCCAGCAGCAAATACCCCGGGGATCACACCGGGGAGCTGTTTTTT; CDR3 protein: CASSKYPGDHTGELFF
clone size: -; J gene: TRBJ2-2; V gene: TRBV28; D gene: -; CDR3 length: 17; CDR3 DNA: TGTGCCAGCAGTCCACATCGGGGGTTAGCGAACACCGGGGAGCTGTTTTTT; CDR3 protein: CASSPHRGLANTGELFF
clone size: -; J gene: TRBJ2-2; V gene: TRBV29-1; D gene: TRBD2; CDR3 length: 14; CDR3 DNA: TGCAGCGTTCGGGTAGCGGGAGCCCGCGGGGAGCTGTTTTTT; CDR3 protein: CSVRVAGARGELFF
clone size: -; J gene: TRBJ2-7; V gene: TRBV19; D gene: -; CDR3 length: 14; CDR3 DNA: TGTGCCAGTACTAGCCGCCAGAACACCTACGAGCAGTACTTC; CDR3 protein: CASTSRQNTYEQYF
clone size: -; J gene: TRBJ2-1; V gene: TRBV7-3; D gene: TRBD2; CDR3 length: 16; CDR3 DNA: TGTGCCAGCAGCTTAGCTAGCGGGAGAATCGACAATGAGCAGTTCTTC; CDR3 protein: CASSLASGRIDNEQFF
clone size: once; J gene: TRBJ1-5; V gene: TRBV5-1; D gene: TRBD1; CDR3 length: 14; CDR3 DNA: TGCGCCAGCAGCTGGGACAGAAGCAATCAGCCCCAGCATTTT; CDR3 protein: CASSWDRSNQPQHF
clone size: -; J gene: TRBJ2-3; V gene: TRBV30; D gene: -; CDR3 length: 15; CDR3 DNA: TGTGCCTGGAGTGTATGGACCGCCGAACGTGATACGCAGTATTTT; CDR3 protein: CAWSVWTAERDTQYF
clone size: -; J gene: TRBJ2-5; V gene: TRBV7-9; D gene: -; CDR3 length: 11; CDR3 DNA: TGTGCTATTACCGGGCAAGAGACCCAGTACTTC; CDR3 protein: CAITGQETQYF
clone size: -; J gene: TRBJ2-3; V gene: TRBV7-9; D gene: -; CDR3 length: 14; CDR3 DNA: TGTGCCAGCAGCTTCGACATAAGCACAGATACGCAGTATTTT; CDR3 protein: CASSFDISTDTQYF
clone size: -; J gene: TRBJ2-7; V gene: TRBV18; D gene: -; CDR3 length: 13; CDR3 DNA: TGTGCCAGCTCACCTGCCTTACAAAACGAGCAGTACTTC; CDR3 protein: CASSPALQNEQYF
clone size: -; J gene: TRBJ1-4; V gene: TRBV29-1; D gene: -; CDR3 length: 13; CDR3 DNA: TGCAGCGTTGAAACGCAAGAATACGAAAAACTGTTTTTT; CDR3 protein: CSVETQEYEKLFF
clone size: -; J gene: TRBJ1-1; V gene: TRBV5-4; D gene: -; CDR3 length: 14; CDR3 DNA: TGTGCCAGCAGCCTCCCGGGCCCGAACACTGAAGCTTTCTTT; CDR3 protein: CASSLPGPNTEAFF
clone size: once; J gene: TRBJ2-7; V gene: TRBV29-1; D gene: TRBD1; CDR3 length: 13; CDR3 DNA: TGCAGCGGGGGGTCGGGACAGTCTTACGAGCAGTACTTC; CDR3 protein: CSGGSGQSYEQYF
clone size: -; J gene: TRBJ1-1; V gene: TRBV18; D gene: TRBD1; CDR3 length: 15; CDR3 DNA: TGTGCCAGCTCACCCGGGACAGGGGGGAACACTGAAGCTTTCTTT; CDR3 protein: CASSPGTGGNTEAFF
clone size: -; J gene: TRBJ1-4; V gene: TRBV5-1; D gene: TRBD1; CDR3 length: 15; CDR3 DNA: TGCGCCAGCAGCCTGACCGGGACAGGGGGCGAAAAACTGTTTTTT; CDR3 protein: CASSLTGTGGEKLFF
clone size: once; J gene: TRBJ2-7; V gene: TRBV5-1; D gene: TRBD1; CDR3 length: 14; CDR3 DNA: TGCGCCAGCAGCTCCGGGACAGGGATGTTCGAGCAGTACTTC; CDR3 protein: CASSSGTGMFEQYF
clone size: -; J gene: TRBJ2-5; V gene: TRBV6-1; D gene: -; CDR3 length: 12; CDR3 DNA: TGTGCCAGCACCCAGGGATGGGAGACCCAGTACTTC; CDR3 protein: CASTQGWETQYF
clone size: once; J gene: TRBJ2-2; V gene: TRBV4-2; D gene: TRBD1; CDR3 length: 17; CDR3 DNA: TGTGCCAGCAGCCAGCCACCGGGACAGACGAACACCGGGGAGCTGTTTTTT; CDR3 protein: CASSQPPGQTNTGELFF